A selection of T cell receptor beta chains follows, all from one sample in a study of OX40 agonist ivuxolimab in advanced cancers. Method: immunoSEQ multiplex PCR; TCRdb's copy keeps in-frame clones and lacks some. The table has tens of thousands of clones, roughly 80% seen once. The sequences come from CD4+ or CD8+ T cells sorted from blood, collected in a trial of the OX40 agonist ivuxolimab. These receptors were collected from an adult with an advanced solid tumor such as melanoma, head and neck, liver or kidney cancer. The CDR3 runs from the conserved cysteine through the conserved F or W. D genes are given only for firm matches.

CDR3aa: CASSYEEGSNQPQHF; j_gene: TRBJ1-5; d_gene: NA; v_gene: TRBV6-6
CDR3aa: CASSPVSASYNEQFF; j_gene: TRBJ2-1; d_gene: NA; v_gene: TRBV5-1
CDR3aa: CASSPTAAPYGYTF; j_gene: TRBJ1-2; d_gene: NA; v_gene: TRBV5-1
CDR3aa: CASSDVGLAEFYNEQFF; j_gene: TRBJ2-1; d_gene: TRBD2; v_gene: TRBV10-1
CDR3aa: CASSGSGSEQYF; j_gene: TRBJ2-7; d_gene: NA; v_gene: TRBV6-5
CDR3aa: CASSPVWGGGTDTQYF; j_gene: TRBJ2-3; d_gene: TRBD2; v_gene: TRBV14
CDR3aa: CASSERTNTGELFF; j_gene: TRBJ2-2; d_gene: NA; v_gene: TRBV9
CDR3aa: CASSLGQAAYEQYF; j_gene: TRBJ2-7; d_gene: NA; v_gene: TRBV5-5
CDR3aa: CASSEVEETQYF; j_gene: TRBJ2-5; d_gene: NA; v_gene: TRBV2
CDR3aa: CSDSPGTGDNYGYTF; j_gene: TRBJ1-2; d_gene: TRBD1; v_gene: TRBV29-1
CDR3aa: CASSGGTRTYEQYF; j_gene: TRBJ2-7; d_gene: TRBD2; v_gene: TRBV7-2
CDR3aa: CASSFSGYEDTQYF; j_gene: TRBJ2-3; d_gene: NA; v_gene: TRBV7-3
CDR3aa: CATSRASSYNEQFF; j_gene: TRBJ2-1; d_gene: NA; v_gene: TRBV15
CDR3aa: CASKGLAGGYEQYF; j_gene: TRBJ2-7; d_gene: TRBD2; v_gene: TRBV5-5
CDR3aa: CASSLVGTGTEQYF; j_gene: TRBJ2-7; d_gene: TRBD1; v_gene: TRBV6-6
CDR3aa: CASSLGRAFGETQYF; j_gene: TRBJ2-5; d_gene: NA; v_gene: TRBV11-2
CDR3aa: CATGRPDYGYTF; j_gene: TRBJ1-2; d_gene: NA; v_gene: TRBV19
CDR3aa: CASSAGEGGELFF; j_gene: TRBJ2-2; d_gene: NA; v_gene: TRBV10-2
CDR3aa: CATSRATGAPGNTIYF; j_gene: TRBJ1-3; d_gene: NA; v_gene: TRBV15
CDR3aa: CASSTRTGGEISGGNTIYF; j_gene: TRBJ1-3; d_gene: TRBD1; v_gene: TRBV11-2
CDR3aa: CASSISFHSGQGVRNQPQHF; j_gene: TRBJ1-5; d_gene: NA; v_gene: TRBV21-1
CDR3aa: CASRTSGNEQFF; j_gene: TRBJ2-1; d_gene: TRBD2; v_gene: TRBV6-1
CDR3aa: CASSIDASSRGYTF; j_gene: TRBJ1-2; d_gene: NA; v_gene: TRBV19
CDR3aa: CASSVGRGVTDTQYF; j_gene: TRBJ2-3; d_gene: TRBD2; v_gene: TRBV9
CDR3aa: CASVREETPYEQYF; j_gene: TRBJ2-7; d_gene: NA; v_gene: TRBV5-1
CDR3aa: CASSKSGGDNEQFF; j_gene: TRBJ2-1; d_gene: TRBD2; v_gene: TRBV2
CDR3aa: CSVEGTGETQYF; j_gene: TRBJ2-5; d_gene: TRBD1; v_gene: TRBV29-1
CDR3aa: CASSLAGQGVYGYTF; j_gene: TRBJ1-2; d_gene: TRBD1; v_gene: TRBV6-5
CDR3aa: CASGADSRNTEAFF; j_gene: TRBJ1-1; d_gene: NA; v_gene: TRBV5-1
CDR3aa: CASRVKGTGNTIYF; j_gene: TRBJ1-3; d_gene: NA; v_gene: TRBV6-1
CDR3aa: CATSRAGLGQPQHF; j_gene: TRBJ1-5; d_gene: NA; v_gene: TRBV15
CDR3aa: CASSLEPGEGYGYTF; j_gene: TRBJ1-2; d_gene: NA; v_gene: TRBV5-1
CDR3aa: CASSFQLRETEAFF; j_gene: TRBJ1-1; d_gene: NA; v_gene: TRBV27
CDR3aa: CASSLRSNGDSGGYTF; j_gene: TRBJ1-2; d_gene: NA; v_gene: TRBV27
CDR3aa: CATSRDRGDSYEQYF; j_gene: TRBJ2-7; d_gene: TRBD2; v_gene: TRBV15
CDR3aa: CASSLVRGGETQYF; j_gene: TRBJ2-5; d_gene: NA; v_gene: TRBV7-6
CDR3aa: CASRPIAGELFF; j_gene: TRBJ2-2; d_gene: NA; v_gene: TRBV2
CDR3aa: CASSLVGGVAYNEQFF; j_gene: TRBJ2-1; d_gene: NA; v_gene: TRBV5-4
CDR3aa: CASSQNSGGAYEQYF; j_gene: TRBJ2-7; d_gene: TRBD2; v_gene: TRBV4-2
CDR3aa: CASSYGRANPYGYTF; j_gene: TRBJ1-2; d_gene: NA; v_gene: TRBV27
CDR3aa: CASRQTANTGELFF; j_gene: TRBJ2-2; d_gene: NA; v_gene: TRBV2
CDR3aa: CASSKDLGQNYEQYF; j_gene: TRBJ2-7; d_gene: TRBD1; v_gene: TRBV5-1
CDR3aa: CASSAGTSLGELFF; j_gene: TRBJ2-2; d_gene: TRBD2; v_gene: TRBV11-2
CDR3aa: CASSLVGLAGDLKQFF; j_gene: TRBJ2-1; d_gene: TRBD2; v_gene: TRBV5-1
CDR3aa: CASSQDRYEQYF; j_gene: TRBJ2-7; d_gene: NA; v_gene: TRBV7-9
CDR3aa: CASSIDRLPGNTIYF; j_gene: TRBJ1-3; d_gene: NA; v_gene: TRBV5-4
CDR3aa: CASSQNEYEQYF; j_gene: TRBJ2-7; d_gene: NA; v_gene: TRBV6-5
CDR3aa: CASSLGPEGEVNTGELFF; j_gene: TRBJ2-2; d_gene: NA; v_gene: TRBV5-6
CDR3aa: CASSVATSGGTLTYEQYF; j_gene: TRBJ2-7; d_gene: TRBD2; v_gene: TRBV6-1
CDR3aa: CAISESYGGKAGELFF; j_gene: NA; d_gene: TRBD2; v_gene: TRBV10-3
CDR3aa: CASSSYGQGNQPQHF; j_gene: TRBJ1-5; d_gene: TRBD1; v_gene: TRBV11-2
CDR3aa: CATSRPDLRTSEAFF; j_gene: TRBJ1-1; d_gene: NA; v_gene: TRBV15
CDR3aa: CASSYSWDSNYGYTF; j_gene: TRBJ1-2; d_gene: TRBD1; v_gene: TRBV6-5
CDR3aa: CASSLSGTYTGELFF; j_gene: TRBJ2-2; d_gene: TRBD2; v_gene: TRBV7-3
CDR3aa: CASSRGQQETQYF; j_gene: TRBJ2-5; d_gene: TRBD1; v_gene: TRBV7-3
CDR3aa: CASSPTGTRKFF; j_gene: TRBJ2-1; d_gene: NA; v_gene: TRBV18
CDR3aa: CASIRGGQWTEAFF; j_gene: TRBJ1-1; d_gene: TRBD1; v_gene: TRBV19
CDR3aa: CASKIQGDVNTIYF; j_gene: TRBJ1-3; d_gene: TRBD1; v_gene: TRBV6-1
CDR3aa: CSVERTPNTEAFF; j_gene: TRBJ1-1; d_gene: NA; v_gene: TRBV29-1